This T cell receptor (beta chain) was captured by sequencing in a study of read filtering for tumor transcriptome and immune sequencing (dated by TCRdb to 2019 to 2021). Regarding the study in general: The cohort was composed of roughly 16 male and some 13 female patients, with a mean age of about 65 years and an age range of about 40 to 90. Using the same bone marrow samples, the study ran both targeted immune repertoire sequencing and bulk whole-transcriptome sequencing and then compared the TCR repertoires from each method. After DNase treatment, whole-transcriptome libraries were prepared using the TruSeq RNA Access Library Prep Kit. Per sample, about 4.05 to 10.27 million TCR-region mapped reads were obtained with IR-seq, compared with only roughly 80 to 1,300 with RNA-seq. By revised international staging, under 10 patients were R-ISS I, 16 were R-ISS II and roughly 7 were R-ISS III. As a main aim, a read-filtering strategy for immune repertoire data was addressed, with the specific question being whether clonotypes supported by a single read should be removed. The paper's findings and limits, for the study overall: IR-seq captured clonotypes at much higher depth and more reliably than RNA-seq, and smaller IR-seq throughput sufficed to identify most shared clonotypes. The sorted CD138-negative fraction was not purified T cells but a mixed bone marrow immune population. In IR-seq, single-read clonotypes were approximately 81% of clonotypes but approximately 3.7% of total reads; in RNA-seq they were roughly 72% of clonotypes and about 41% of reads. The correlation between IR-seq and RNA-seq shared clonotype proportions was increased by removal of single-read clonotypes.

Cut back by 5 bases and 4 bases, the V and J ends lie 11 bases apart. The germline V gene (reference sequence) sets CDR1 to SEHNR and CDR2 to FQNEAQ. Measured from the cysteine to the phenylalanine, the CDR3 is 13 residues long. Just the 39-base CDR3 DNA is kept, in frame starting at base 1. TCR libraries were built from approximately 400 ng RNA with the Immunoverse kit, using molecular barcoded adaptors covering alpha/delta and beta/gamma chains. TCR library preparation used the same RNA that went into transcriptome sequencing. Sequencing of the TCR libraries was done on an Illumina HiSeq 4000 with 2 x 150 cycles. Per the source publication's procedure: Using MiXCR, which included quality filtering and error correction, TCR reads were aligned to human V, D, J and C references and then assembled into CDR3 clonotypes. The tcR package in R was used for analysis of clonotype counts and gene usage diversity. Raw mapping reads were checked after the RNA-seq reads had been mapped by STAR aligner version 2.5.3a onto the human GRCh37 genome. To test the effect of sequencing depth on detected clonotypes, IR-seq fastq files were randomly downsampled using Seqtk 1.3. The public reads were quality trimmed at Q25 with fastp and then assembled into clones with MiXCR by TCRdb, keeping productive beta chains. Entries are consolidated by CDR3 protein sequence, retaining the most common genes and DNA. The V and J calls were determined by TCRdb, not by the authors. A total of 8,000 to 10,000 distinct CDR3 sequences appear in this sample, roughly 15% of them only once. Less than 30% of the sample goes to the ten largest clones.

This clonotype appeared many times. Its antigen is unknown. Within one base of it there is no much larger clone, and no base qualities were kept. Every patient had bone marrow sampled at the time of active disease. Ficoll-Hypaque density gradient centrifugation was used to isolate the bone marrow mononuclear cells. Myeloma plasma cells were removed and CD138-negative cells were obtained by negative selection following labeling with CD138 magnetic microbeads on a MACS separator. The purity of the isolated cells was checked by flow cytometry with CD138 antibodies on an Attune NxT. TRIzol reagent was used to extract total RNA, which was then quantified with a NanoDrop spectrophotometer. For each patient, paired RNA-seq and IR-seq were run on the CD138-negative bone marrow sample from that patient.

The specimen was a population of CD138-negative cells sorted from bone marrow. What the cell subset or site label conveys for this sample: bone marrow mononuclear cells depleted of CD138+ plasma/myeloma cells by negative magnetic selection. This TCR derives from a donor aged 40 or over with multiple myeloma. The V and J genes are TRBV7-9 and TRBJ1-1; matching of 5 bases hints at TRBD1 as the D gene. The CDR3: CASSGGGGTEAFF. At the DNA level, the sequence is TGTGCCAGCAGCGGCGGCGGGGGCACTGAAGCTTTCTTT.